The next 16 T cell receptor beta chains were all read from a single sample in a study of beta chain features in type 1 diabetes (dated by TCRdb to between 2018 and 2020). Library preparation employed the immunoSEQ multiplex PCR assay. All of the isolated RNA was reverse transcribed with the High Capacity cDNA Reverse Transcription Kit, so expressed TCRB transcripts were sequenced. This is the immuneACCESS table as TCRdb keeps it, with only in-frame sequences that have V and J called. A part of the clones is gone; compared with another copy, unresolved V genes explain less than half, and the rest is unexplained. The sample profile shows about 240,000 clones; 25% to 30% of them were found once. The ten top clones hold approximately 4% of the sample. Sequencing used central memory CD4+ T cells from blood. The receptors stem from a man in his thirties or forties in good health.

This clone was detected a few times. The chain employs TRBV5-1 and TRBJ2-2, with 13 positions matching TRBD2. The CDR3 runs to 19 residues. V shed 3 bases and J 4 bases; nucleotides not matched to a gene: 12. Germline values: CDR1 SGHRS, CDR2 YFSETQ. The CDR3 sequence: CASSYRTSGGNSITGELFF. Written as DNA, the CDR3 is TGCGCCAGCAGCTACCGGACTAGCGGGGGCAATTCTATCACCGGGGAGCTGTTTTTT.

This clone was picked up many times. This chain joins TRBV7-2 and TRBJ2-3; weak D call: TRBD2 (6 bases). The CDR3 contains 16 residues. Germline CDR1 and CDR2: SGHTA and FQGNSA. V was trimmed by 5 bases and J by 0 bases, leaving 15 bases between them. CDR3 amino acids: CASSPTAGRSTDTQYF. The CDR3 DNA sequence: TGTGCCAGCAGCCCAACGGCGGGGAGGAGCACAGATACGCAGTATTTT.

The V gene is TRBV25-1, the J gene TRBJ1-5; D not certain. The CDR3 runs 13 residues. The germline V gene encodes CDR1 MGHDK and CDR2 SYGVNS. Trimming took off 6 bases at V and 0 bases at J, with 6 bases between the two ends. The DNA for the CDR3 is TGTGCCAGCAGCCTCTATAGCAATCAGCCCCAGCATTTT. As protein: CASSLYSNQPQHF. The whole variable domain, filled in from reference TRBV25-1 and TRBJ1-5, reads EADIYQTPRYLVIGTGKKITLECSQTMGHDKMYWYQQDPGMELHLIHYSYGVNSTEKGDLSSESTVSRIRTEHFPLTLESARPSHTSQYLCASSLYSNQPQHFGDGTRLSIL.

The J gene is TRBJ1-6, the V gene TRBV11-2, with D perhaps matching TRBD1 (5 bases). CDR3 length: 14 amino acids. V lost 5 bases and J 10 bases, leaving 15 bases between the germline ends. Per the germline V gene, CDR1 is SGHAT and CDR2 is FQNNGV. CDR3 sequence (DNA): TGTGCCAGCAGCCCAGGGTCCTTATGGTCACCCCTCCACTTT. Translating gives CASSPGSLWSPLHF.

This clone was observed a handful of times. J is TRBJ1-1 and V is TRBV7-9; D is unclear. Deletions cut 6 bases from V and 4 bases from J, with 18 bases between. The CDR3 runs 15 residues. From germline, CDR1 is SEHNR and CDR2 FQNEAQ (reference sequence). The DNA of the CDR3 is TGTGCCAGCAGGGAACCAAGGGTGGGGAGCACTGAAGCTTTCTTT. Its translation: CASREPRVGSTEAFF.

This clone was seen a handful of times. The DNA for the CDR3 is TGTGCCTGGAGTGGAGAGCGTAGGAATCAGCCCCAGCATTTT. Amino acids: CAWSGERRNQPQHF. The chain joins TRBV30 to TRBJ1-5; no firm D call. This CDR3 comprises 14 residues. In germline, CDR1 is GTSNPN, CDR2 SVGIG (reference sequence). The V end was cut by 1 base, the J end by 4 bases, with 11 bases between.

This clone was seen only a few times. V and J are TRBV5-1 and TRBJ2-1; the D is unclear. The CDR3 totals 14 residues. Trimming took off 0 bases at V and 7 bases at J, with 11 bases between the two ends. Germline V lookup: CDR1 SGHRS, CDR2 YFSETQ. The CDR3 region is CASSLEDFRNEQFF. In DNA form, the CDR3 reads TGCGCCAGCAGCTTGGAAGACTTCAGAAATGAGCAGTTCTTC.

The chain links TRBV5-1 to TRBJ2-3; D gene ambiguous. Trimming shortened V by 0 bases and J by 6 bases, and 8 bases separated the two germline ends. Per the germline V gene, CDR1 is SGHRS and CDR2 is YFSETQ. CDR3 length: 13 amino acids. CDR3 sequence (DNA): TGCGCCAGCAGCTTGGAGGCGGAGGATACGCAGTATTTT. It specifies CASSLEAEDTQYF.

In this sample, this clone turned up a few times. Other DNA sequences in the sample encode the same CDR3. The chain carries TRBV30 and TRBJ2-3; tentative D call: TRBD1 (6 bases). Between the trimmed V and J ends, which lost 2 bases and 5 bases, there was a span of 11 bases. Germline CDR1 reads GTSNPN; CDR2 reads SVGIG (reference sequence). CDR3 length: 13 amino acids. The CDR3 reads CAWSRGRGDTQYF. The CDR3 region has the DNA TGTGCCTGGAGTAGGGGGAGAGGAGATACGCAGTATTTT. The whole variable domain, filled in from reference TRBV30 and TRBJ2-3, reads SQTIHQWPATLVQPVGSPLSLECTVEGTSNPNLYWYRQAAGRGLQLLFYSVGIGQISSEVPQNLSASRPQDRQFILSSKKLLLSDSGFYLCAWSRGRGDTQYFGPGTRLTVL.

The count of this clone is one. The chain is built from TRBV6-1 and TRBJ2-3; 9 nucleotides align to TRBD2. Germline CDR1 MNHNS, CDR2 SASEGT. With 6 bases clipped from V and 2 bases from J, the junction kept 6 bases outside the gene matches. This CDR3 is built from 15 residues. CDR3 coding DNA: TGTGCCAGCAGACGGAGGACTAGCGACACAGATACGCAGTATTTT. This encodes CASRRRTSDTDTQYF.

The chain links TRBV19 to TRBJ1-2; weak D call: TRBD1 (6 bases). Germline CDR1 and CDR2: LNHDA and SQIVND (reference sequence). The CDR3 covers 15 residues. Trimming took off 9 bases at V and 4 bases at J, with 21 bases between the two ends. CDR3 region: CARVPRGPGSYGYTF. In DNA form, the CDR3 reads TGTGCCAGAGTTCCCAGGGGACCGGGGTCCTATGGCTACACCTTC.

This rearrangement joins TRBV6-5 to TRBJ2-7, with TRBD1 identical over 8 bases. Trimming took 6 bases from V and 5 from J; bases not matched to a gene: 9. Germline-derived CDR1 and CDR2 are MNHEY and SVGAGI. The CDR3 sequence is 14 residues long. The CDR3 loop reads CASSRQGSSNEQYF. The CDR3 DNA reads as TGTGCCAGCAGCAGACAGGGGTCTAGCAACGAGCAGTACTTC.

The chain links TRBV6-1 to TRBJ2-3; unclear D gene. CDR3 size: 12 residues. Trimming took off 7 bases at V and 6 bases at J, with 11 bases between the two ends. Germline V CDR1 and CDR2: MNHNS, SASEGT. CDR3 DNA: TGTGCCAGCATTGGACGCTCGGATACGCAGTATTTT. It yields the protein CASIGRSDTQYF.

This clone was observed a few times. This sequence joins TRBV6-5 and TRBJ1-2; D perhaps matches TRBD1 (5 bases). CDR1 and CDR2 from the germline V gene are MNHEY and SVGAGI. Trimming removed 2 bases at V and 4 bases at J, with 17 bases between. The CDR3 spans 16 residues. CDR3 sequence (DNA): TGTGCCAGCAGTTACGAGTTGCGGGGCAGCGGCTATGGCTACACCTTC. Residues: CASSYELRGSGYGYTF.

This clone was counted only a few times. The chain is built from TRBV28 and TRBJ1-1; D is possibly TRBD1 (5 bases). CDR1 is MDHEN and CDR2 is SYDVKM in the germline V gene. This CDR3 comprises 11 residues. The CDR3 nucleotides read TGTGCTTCACACGAGGAGGGGGAAGCTTTCTTT. This codes for CASHEEGEAFF.

The rearrangement links TRBV28 to TRBJ2-3; D possibly uses TRBD1 or TRBD2 (5 bases each). Per the germline V gene, CDR1 is MDHEN and CDR2 is SYDVKM. The length of the CDR3 is 15 residues. The V end was cut by 5 bases, the J end by 4 bases, with 16 bases between. CDR3 nucleotide sequence: TGTGCCAGCAGTGACCCGTGGGGGACCTCAGATACGCAGTATTTT. Protein product: CASSDPWGTSDTQYF.